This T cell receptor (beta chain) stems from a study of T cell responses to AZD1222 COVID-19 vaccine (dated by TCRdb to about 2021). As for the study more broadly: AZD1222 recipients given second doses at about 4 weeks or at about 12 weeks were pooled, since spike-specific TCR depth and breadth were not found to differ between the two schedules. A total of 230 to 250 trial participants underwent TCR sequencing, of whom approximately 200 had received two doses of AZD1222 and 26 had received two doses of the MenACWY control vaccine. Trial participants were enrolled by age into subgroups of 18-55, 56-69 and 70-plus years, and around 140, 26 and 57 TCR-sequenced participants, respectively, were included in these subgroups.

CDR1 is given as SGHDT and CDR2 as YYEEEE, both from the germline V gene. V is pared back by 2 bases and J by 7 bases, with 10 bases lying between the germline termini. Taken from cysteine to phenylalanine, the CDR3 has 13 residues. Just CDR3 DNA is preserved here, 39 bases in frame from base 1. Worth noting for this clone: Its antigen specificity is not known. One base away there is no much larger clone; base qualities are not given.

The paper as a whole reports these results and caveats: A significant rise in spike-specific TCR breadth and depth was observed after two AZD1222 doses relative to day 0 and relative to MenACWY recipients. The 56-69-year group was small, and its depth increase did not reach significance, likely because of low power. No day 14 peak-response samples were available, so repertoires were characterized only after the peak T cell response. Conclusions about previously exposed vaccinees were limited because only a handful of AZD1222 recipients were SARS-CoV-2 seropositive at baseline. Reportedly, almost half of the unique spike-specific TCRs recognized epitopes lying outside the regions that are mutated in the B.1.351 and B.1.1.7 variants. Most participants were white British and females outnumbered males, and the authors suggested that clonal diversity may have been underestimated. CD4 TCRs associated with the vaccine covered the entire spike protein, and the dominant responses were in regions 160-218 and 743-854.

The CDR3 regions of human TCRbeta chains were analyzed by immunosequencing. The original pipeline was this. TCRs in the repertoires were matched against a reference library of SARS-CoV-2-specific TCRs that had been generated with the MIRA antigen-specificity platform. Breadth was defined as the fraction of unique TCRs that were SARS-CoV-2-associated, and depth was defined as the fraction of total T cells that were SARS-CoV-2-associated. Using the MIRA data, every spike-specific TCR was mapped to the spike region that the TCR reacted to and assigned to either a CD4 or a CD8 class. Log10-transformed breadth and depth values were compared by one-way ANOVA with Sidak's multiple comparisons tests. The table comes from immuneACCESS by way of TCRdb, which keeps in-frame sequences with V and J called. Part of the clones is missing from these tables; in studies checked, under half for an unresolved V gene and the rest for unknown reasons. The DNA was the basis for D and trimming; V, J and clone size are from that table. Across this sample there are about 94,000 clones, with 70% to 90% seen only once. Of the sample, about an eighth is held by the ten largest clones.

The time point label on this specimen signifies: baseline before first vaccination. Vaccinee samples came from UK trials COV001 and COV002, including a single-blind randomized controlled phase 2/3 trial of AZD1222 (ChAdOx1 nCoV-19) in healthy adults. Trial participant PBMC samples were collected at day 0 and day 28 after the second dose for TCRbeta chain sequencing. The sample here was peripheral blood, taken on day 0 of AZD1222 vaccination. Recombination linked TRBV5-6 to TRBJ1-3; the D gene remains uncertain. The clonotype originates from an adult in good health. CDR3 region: CASSFGNGNTIYF. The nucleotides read TGTGCCAGCAGCTTCGGGAACGGGAACACCATATATTTT.